This passage covers 7 T cell receptor beta chains from one sample sequenced in a study of T-cell reconstitution after alpha-beta-depleted transplantation in children. Unique molecular identifiers featured in how the TCRbeta library was prepared. In TCRdb, the PCR reads were re-called with MiXCR into one record per CDR3 protein. Of a few hundred thousand distinct CDR3 sequences in the sample, about 25% were seen once. Sample: PBMCs, taken before TCRalphabeta/CD19-depleted stem cell transplant. Receptors were obtained from a girl under 10 years old with Fanconi anemia, due to receive a stem cell transplant.

This sequence joins TRBV29-1 and TRBJ2-7, with D unresolved. The CDR3 extends over 12 amino acids. Germline V gene data show CDR1 as SQVTM and CDR2 as ANQGSEA. V was trimmed by 4 bases and J by 3 bases, leaving 10 bases between them. The chain's CDR3 is CSVGGKFYEQYF. Written as DNA, the CDR3 is TGCAGCGTTGGGGGTAAATTCTACGAGCAGTACTTC.

The chain recombines TRBV20-1 with TRBJ2-7; D assignment may be TRBD1 or TRBD2 (5 bases each). From germline, CDR1 is DFQATT and CDR2 SNEGSKA (reference sequence). The V end was cut by 3 bases, the J end by 5 bases, with 14 bases between. The CDR3 extends over 13 amino acids. CDR3: CSARRVGVHEQYF. In DNA form, the CDR3 reads TGCAGTGCTAGGAGGGTGGGGGTGCACGAGCAGTACTTC.

This clonotype was recorded many times. The rearrangement joins TRBV20-1 to TRBJ2-3; tentative D call: TRBD2 (6 bases). The CDR3 is made up of 15 amino acids. With 6 bases removed from V and 7 bases from J, the gap between germline ends came to 23 bases. CDR1 and CDR2 (germline): DFQATT, SNEGSKA (reference sequence). The CDR3 sequence: CSARARGTGQYTQYF. The CDR3 coding sequence is TGCAGTGCCCGCGCCCGGGGGACTGGCCAGTATACGCAGTATTTT.

V and J are TRBV27 and TRBJ2-7, with 7 nucleotides matching TRBD2. Germline V CDR1 and CDR2: MNHEY, SMNVEV (reference sequence). This CDR3 region has 14 residues. The trim removed 4 bases at V and 0 bases at J, leaving 3 bases unmatched. The CDR3 here is CASSSSGNSYEQYF. CDR3 DNA: TGTGCCAGCAGTTCCAGCGGGAACTCCTACGAGCAGTACTTC.

This clonotype showed up many times. V usage is TRBV29-1 and J usage is TRBJ2-5, with D possibly being TRBD2 (6 bases). The V gene's germline CDR1 is SQVTM and CDR2 ANQGSEA. The CDR3 loop spans 15 amino acids. V lost 2 bases, J lost 4 bases, and 17 bases lay in between. CDR3 sequence: CSVERDNGGAETQYF. The CDR3 DNA is TGCAGCGTTGAAAGGGATAACGGAGGGGCAGAGACCCAGTACTTC.

The chain uses TRBV5-1 and TRBJ2-2, with D tentatively TRBD1 or TRBD2 (6 bases each). Trimming left V 6 bases short and J 4 bases short, with 13 bases between. CDR1 and CDR2 (germline): SGHRS, YFSETQ. The CDR3 is 14 residues long. CDR3 in amino acids: CASTRGPSTGELFF. As DNA, the CDR3 is TGCGCCAGCACCCGGGGGCCCTCCACCGGGGAGCTGTTTTTT.

This clonotype was seen at least ten times. The rearrangement uses TRBV7-2 and TRBJ1-2, with D unresolved. Deletions cut 1 base from V and 7 bases from J, with 13 bases between. The germline V gene has CDR1 SGHTA and CDR2 FQGNSA. CDR3 length equals 14 residues. The CDR3 DNA reads TGTGCCAGCAGCTTAGATGCCGGGCGCGCTGGCTACACCTTC. Protein: CASSLDAGRAGYTF. The whole variable domain, remainder taken from reference TRBV7-2 and TRBJ1-2, is GAGVSQSPSNKVTEKGKDVELRCDPISGHTALYWYRQSLGQGLEFLIYFQGNSAPDKSGLPSDRFSAERTGGSVSTLTIQRTQQEDSAVYLCASSLDAGRAGYTFGSGTRLTVV.